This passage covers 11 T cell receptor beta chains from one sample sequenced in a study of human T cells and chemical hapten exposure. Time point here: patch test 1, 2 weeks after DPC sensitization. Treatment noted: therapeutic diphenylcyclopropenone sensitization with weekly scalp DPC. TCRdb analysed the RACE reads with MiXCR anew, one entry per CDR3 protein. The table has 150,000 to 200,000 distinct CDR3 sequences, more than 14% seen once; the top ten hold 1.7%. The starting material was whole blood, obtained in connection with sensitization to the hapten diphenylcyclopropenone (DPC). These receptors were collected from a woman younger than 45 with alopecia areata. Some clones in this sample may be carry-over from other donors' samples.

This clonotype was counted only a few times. This chain's CDR3 is CASSPPFGGRRYEQYF. The CDR3 coding sequence is TGTGCCAGCTCACCACCGTTCGGGGGGCGAAGGTACGAGCAGTACTTC. The rearrangement uses TRBV18 and TRBJ2-7; possibly TRBD2 for D (7 bases). Trimming pared 0 bases from V and 4 bases from J, leaving 16 bases between. The CDR3 has 16 residues. CDR1 and CDR2 (germline): KGHSH, LQKENI.

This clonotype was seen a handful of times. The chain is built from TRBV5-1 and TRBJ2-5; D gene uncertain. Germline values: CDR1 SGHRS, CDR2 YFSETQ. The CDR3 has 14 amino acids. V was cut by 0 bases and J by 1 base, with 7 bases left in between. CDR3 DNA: TGCGCCAGCAGCTTGGGGCAGATCCAAGAGACCCAGTACTTC. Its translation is CASSLGQIQETQYF.

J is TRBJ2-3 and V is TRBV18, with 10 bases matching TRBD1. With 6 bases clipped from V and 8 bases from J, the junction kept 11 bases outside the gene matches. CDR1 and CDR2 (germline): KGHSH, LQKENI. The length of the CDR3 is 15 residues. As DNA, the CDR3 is TGTGCCAGCTCGCCGGGACAGGGGATTATCGGTACGCAGTATTTT. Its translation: CASSPGQGIIGTQYF.

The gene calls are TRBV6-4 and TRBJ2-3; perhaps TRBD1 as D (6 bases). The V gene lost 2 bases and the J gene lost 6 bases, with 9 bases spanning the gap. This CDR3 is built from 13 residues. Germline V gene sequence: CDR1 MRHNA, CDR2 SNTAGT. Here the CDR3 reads CASSDGRGDTQYF. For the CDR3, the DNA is TGTGCCAGCAGTGACGGTAGGGGGGATACGCAGTATTTT.

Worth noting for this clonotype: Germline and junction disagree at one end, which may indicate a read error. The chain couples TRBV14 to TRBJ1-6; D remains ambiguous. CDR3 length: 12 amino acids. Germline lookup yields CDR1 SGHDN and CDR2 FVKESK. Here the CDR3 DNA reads TGTGCCAGCAGCCAAGATGGTGCCAGGTGCTACTTT. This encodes CASSQDGARCYF.

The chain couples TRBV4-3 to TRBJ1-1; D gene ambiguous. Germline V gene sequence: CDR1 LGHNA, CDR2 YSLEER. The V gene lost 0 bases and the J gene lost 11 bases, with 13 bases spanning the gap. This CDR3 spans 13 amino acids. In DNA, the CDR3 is TGCGCCAGCAGCCAAGATTTGAAGGGTCTCGCTTTCTTT. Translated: CASSQDLKGLAFF.

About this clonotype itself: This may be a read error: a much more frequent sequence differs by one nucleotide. The CDR3 loop is CASSFRGNNTPLHF. The CDR3 nucleotides are TGTGCCAGCAGTTTCAGGGGCAATAATACACCCCTCCACTTT. The chain recombines TRBV28 with TRBJ1-6; possibly TRBD1 for D (6 bases). CDR3 length: 14 residues. CDR1 is MDHEN, CDR2 SYDVKM, per germline.

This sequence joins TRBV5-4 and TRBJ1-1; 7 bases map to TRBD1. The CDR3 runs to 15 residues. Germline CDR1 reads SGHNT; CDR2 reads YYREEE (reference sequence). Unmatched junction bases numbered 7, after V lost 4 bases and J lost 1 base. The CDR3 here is CASSTNRGKNTEAFF. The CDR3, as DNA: TGTGCCAGCAGCACAAACAGGGGAAAGAACACTGAAGCTTTCTTT.

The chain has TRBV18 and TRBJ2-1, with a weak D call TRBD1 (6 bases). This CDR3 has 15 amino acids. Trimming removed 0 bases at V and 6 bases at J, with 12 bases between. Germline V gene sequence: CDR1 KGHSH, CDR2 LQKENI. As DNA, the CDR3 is TGTGCCAGCTCACCACCGCAGGGGAATCGCAATGAGCAGTTCTTC. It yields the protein CASSPPQGNRNEQFF.

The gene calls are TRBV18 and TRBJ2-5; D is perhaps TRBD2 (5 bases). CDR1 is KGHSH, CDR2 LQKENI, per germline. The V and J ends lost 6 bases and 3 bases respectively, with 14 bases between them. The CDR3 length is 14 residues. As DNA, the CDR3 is TGTGCCAGCTCCCACCGGGGTGCTGAAGAGACCCAGTACTTC. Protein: CASSHRGAEETQYF.

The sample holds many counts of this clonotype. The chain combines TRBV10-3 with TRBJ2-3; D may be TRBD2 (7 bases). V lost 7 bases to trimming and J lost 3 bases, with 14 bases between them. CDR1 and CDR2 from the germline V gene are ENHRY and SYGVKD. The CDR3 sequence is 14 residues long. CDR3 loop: CAITSGGVTDTQYF. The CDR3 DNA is TGTGCCATCACTTCGGGGGGCGTAACAGATACGCAGTATTTT.